The sample holds many counts of the clone carrying this T cell receptor (beta chain). Its specificity is unknown. This entry comes from a study of CD8 T cells in ankylosing spondylitis. Points from the study as a whole: Reports of some motif variants in reactive arthritis synovial fluid and blood predate this one. For ankylosing spondylitis blood, a TCR beta motif of 8 or 9 highly homologous variants appeared characteristic.

A quantitative 5'-RACE method, one with molecular barcodes, was used to make TCR beta libraries. Via MiXCR, TCRdb re-called the 5' RACE reads, giving one row per CDR3 protein. The table lists about 64,000 distinct CDR3 sequences, more than 5.5% of them singletons. This CDR3 region has 16 residues. Trimming took 3 bases from V and 5 from J; bases not matched to a gene: 10. Looked up from germline, CDR1 is SGHAT and CDR2 is FQNNGV. Material for sequencing was synovial fluid, either unsorted or a sorted T cell fraction (not recorded which). V is TRBV11-2 and J is TRBJ1-2; TRBD1 agrees at 9 bases. The clonotype originates from a male donor with ankylosing spondylitis. CDR3 sequence (DNA): TGTGCCAGCAGCTTCGGGACAGGGTCCTCCGGGTATGGCTACACCTTC. Translating gives CASSFGTGSSGYGYTF.